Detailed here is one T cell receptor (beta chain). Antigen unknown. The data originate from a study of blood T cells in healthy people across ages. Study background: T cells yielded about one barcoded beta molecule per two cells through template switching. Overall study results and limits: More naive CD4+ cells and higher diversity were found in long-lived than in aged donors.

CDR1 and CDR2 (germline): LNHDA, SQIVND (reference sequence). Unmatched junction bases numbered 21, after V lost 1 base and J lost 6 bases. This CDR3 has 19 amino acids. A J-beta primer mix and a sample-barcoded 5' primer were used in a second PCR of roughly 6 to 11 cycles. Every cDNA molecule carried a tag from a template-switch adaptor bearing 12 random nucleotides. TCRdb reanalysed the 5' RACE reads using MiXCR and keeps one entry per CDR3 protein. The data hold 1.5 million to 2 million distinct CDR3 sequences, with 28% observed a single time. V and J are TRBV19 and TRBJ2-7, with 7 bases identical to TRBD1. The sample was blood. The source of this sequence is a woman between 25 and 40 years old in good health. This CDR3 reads CASSIASHRDSWPGVEQYF. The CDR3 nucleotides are TGTGCCAGTAGTATAGCCTCCCACCGGGACAGTTGGCCTGGGGTCGAGCAGTACTTC.